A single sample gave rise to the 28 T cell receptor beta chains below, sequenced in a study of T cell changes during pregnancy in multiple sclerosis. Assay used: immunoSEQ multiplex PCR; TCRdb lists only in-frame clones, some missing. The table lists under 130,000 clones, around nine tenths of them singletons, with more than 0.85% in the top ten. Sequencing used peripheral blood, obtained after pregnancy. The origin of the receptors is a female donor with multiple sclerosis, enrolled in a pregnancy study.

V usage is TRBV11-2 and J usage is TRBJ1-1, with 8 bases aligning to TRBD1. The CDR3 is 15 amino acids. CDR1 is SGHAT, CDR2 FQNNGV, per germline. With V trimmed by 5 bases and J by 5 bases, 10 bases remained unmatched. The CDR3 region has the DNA TGTGCCAGCAGCCAGAGGACAGGGCGGCTGACTGAAGCTTTCTTT. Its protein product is CASSQRTGRLTEAFF.

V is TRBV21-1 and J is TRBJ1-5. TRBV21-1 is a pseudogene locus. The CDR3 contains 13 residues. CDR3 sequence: CARGAGGNQPQHF. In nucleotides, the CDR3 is TGTGCCAGGGGGGCGGGGGGTAATCAGCCCCAGCATTTT.

The CDR3 sequence is CASSSRLVSYNEQFF. Written as DNA, the CDR3 is TGTGCCAGCAGCTCTAGACTAGTCTCCTACAATGAGCAGTTCTTC. This chain links TRBV7-2 with TRBJ2-1, with a tentative D call TRBD2 (6 bases). Trimming took 4 bases from V and 0 from J, leaving 10 bases between them. CDR3 length equals 15 residues. Looked up from germline, CDR1 is SGHTA and CDR2 is FQGNSA. The complete variable domain, with remaining parts taken from reference TRBV7-2 and TRBJ2-1, reads GAGVSQSPSNKVTEKGKDVELRCDPISGHTALYWYRQSLGQGLEFLIYFQGNSAPDKSGLPSDRFSAERTGGSVSTLTIQRTQQEDSAVYLCASSSRLVSYNEQFFGPGTRLTVL.

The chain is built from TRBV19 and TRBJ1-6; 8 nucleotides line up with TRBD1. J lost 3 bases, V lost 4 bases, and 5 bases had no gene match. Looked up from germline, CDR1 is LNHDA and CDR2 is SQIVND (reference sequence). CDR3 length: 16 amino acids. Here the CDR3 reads CASSRVDRDYNSPLHF. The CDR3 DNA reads TGTGCCAGTAGTAGGGTGGACAGGGACTATAATTCACCCCTCCACTTT.

The DNA for the CDR3 is TGTGCCAGCAGTTTAAGGGGGACCTCTGGAAACACCATATATTTT. As protein: CASSLRGTSGNTIYF. This chain links TRBV27 with TRBJ1-3, with a weak D call TRBD1 (6 bases). The germline V gene has CDR1 MNHEY and CDR2 SMNVEV (reference sequence). The CDR3 runs to 15 residues. Trimming removed 2 bases at V and 0 bases at J, with 8 bases between.

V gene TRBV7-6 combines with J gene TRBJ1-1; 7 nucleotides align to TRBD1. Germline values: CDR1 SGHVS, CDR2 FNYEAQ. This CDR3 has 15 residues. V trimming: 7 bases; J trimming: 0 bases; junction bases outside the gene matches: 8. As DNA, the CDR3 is TGTGCCAGCACCCCAACAGGGGCTATGAACACTGAAGCTTTCTTT. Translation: CASTPTGAMNTEAFF.

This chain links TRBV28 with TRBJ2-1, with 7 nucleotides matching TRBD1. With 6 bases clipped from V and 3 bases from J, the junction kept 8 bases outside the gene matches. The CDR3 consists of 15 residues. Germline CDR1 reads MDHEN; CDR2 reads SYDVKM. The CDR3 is CASSPRDRFYNEQFF. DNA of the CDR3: TGTGCCAGCAGCCCGAGGGACAGATTCTACAATGAGCAGTTCTTC.

CDR3 in amino acids: CASSQDGGYNEQFF. The CDR3 DNA sequence: TGTGCCAGCAGCCAAGATGGCGGTTACAATGAGCAGTTCTTC. The chain has TRBV5-4 and TRBJ2-1; D gene uncertain. Germline V CDR1 and CDR2: SGHNT, YYREEE (reference sequence). The CDR3 contains 14 residues. V was cut by 4 bases and J by 4 bases, with 12 bases left in between.

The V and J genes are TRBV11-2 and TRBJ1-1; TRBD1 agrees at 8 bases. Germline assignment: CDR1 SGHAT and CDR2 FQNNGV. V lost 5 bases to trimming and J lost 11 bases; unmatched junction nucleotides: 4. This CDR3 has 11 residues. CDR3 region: CASSLDRAAFF. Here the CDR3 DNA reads TGTGCCAGCAGCCTGGACAGGGCGGCTTTCTTT.

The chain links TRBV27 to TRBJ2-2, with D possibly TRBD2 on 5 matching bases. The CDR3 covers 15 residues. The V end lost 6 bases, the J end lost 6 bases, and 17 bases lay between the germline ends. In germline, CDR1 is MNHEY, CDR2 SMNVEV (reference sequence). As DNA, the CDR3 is TGTGCCAGCAGACCCGGAGGATTGATAGCCGGGGAGCTGTTTTTT. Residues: CASRPGGLIAGELFF.

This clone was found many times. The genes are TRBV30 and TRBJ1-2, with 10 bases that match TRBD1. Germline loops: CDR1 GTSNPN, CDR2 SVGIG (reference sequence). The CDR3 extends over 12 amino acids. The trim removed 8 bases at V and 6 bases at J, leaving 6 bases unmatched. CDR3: CARDRGGDGYTF. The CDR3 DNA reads TGTGCCAGGGACAGGGGAGGGGATGGCTACACCTTC.

The CDR3 DNA reads as TGTGCCAGCAGCCCAGGGAATGGAAACACCATATATTTT. It encodes CASSPGNGNTIYF. This rearrangement joins TRBV14 to TRBJ1-3; TRBD1 might be the D (5 bases). Germline-derived CDR1 and CDR2 are SGHDN and FVKESK. Trimming stripped 4 bases from V and 3 bases from J, with 7 bases between. The CDR3 runs to 13 residues.

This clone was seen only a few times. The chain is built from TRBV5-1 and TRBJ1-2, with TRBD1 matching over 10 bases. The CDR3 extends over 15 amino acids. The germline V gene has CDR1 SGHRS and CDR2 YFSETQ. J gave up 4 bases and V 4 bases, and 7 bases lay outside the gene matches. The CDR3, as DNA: TGCGCCAGCAGCGTCGGACAGGGGGTTTTCTATGGCTACACCTTC. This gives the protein CASSVGQGVFYGYTF.

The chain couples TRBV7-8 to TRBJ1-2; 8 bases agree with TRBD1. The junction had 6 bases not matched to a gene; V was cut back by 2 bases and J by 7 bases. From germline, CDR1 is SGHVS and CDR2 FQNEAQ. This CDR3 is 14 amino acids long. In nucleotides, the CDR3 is TGTGCCAGCAGCTTATTGTCAGGGGGCCGTGGCTACACCTTC. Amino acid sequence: CASSLLSGGRGYTF. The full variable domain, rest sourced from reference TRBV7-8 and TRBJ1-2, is GAGVSQSPRYKVAKRGQDVALRCDPISGHVSLFWYQQALGQGPEFLTYFQNEAQLDKSGLPSDRFFAERPEGSVSTLKIQRTQQEDSAVYLCASSLLSGGRGYTFGSGTRLTVV.

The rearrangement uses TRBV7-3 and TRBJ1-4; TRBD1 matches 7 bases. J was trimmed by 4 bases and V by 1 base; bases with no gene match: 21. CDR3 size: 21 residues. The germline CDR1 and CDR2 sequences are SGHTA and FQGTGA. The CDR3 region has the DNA TGTGCCAGCAGCTTAATCCCCGGACAGGCGGCGAAGTTTAGGGTTAATGAAAAACTGTTTTTT. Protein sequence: CASSLIPGQAAKFRVNEKLFF. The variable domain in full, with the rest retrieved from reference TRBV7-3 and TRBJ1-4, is GAGVSQTPSNKVTEKGKYVELRCDPISGHTALYWYRQSLGQGPEFLIYFQGTGAADDSGLPNDRFFAVRPEGSVSTLKIQRTERGDSAVYLCASSLIPGQAAKFRVNEKLFFGSGTQLSVL.

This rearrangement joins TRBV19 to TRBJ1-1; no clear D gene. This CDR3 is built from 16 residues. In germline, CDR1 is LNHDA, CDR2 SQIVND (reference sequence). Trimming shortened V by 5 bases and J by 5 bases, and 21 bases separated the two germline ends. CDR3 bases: TGTGCCAGTAGTGTAGTTCTGGGCCGGAGGAGGACTGAAGCTTTCTTT. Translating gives CASSVVLGRRRTEAFF.

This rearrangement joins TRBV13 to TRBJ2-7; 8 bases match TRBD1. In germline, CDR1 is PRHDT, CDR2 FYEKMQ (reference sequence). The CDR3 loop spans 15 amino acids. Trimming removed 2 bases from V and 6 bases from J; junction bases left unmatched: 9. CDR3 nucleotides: TGTGCCAGCAGCTTAACCGCACAGGGGGTGTCCGAGCAGTACTTC. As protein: CASSLTAQGVSEQYF.

The CDR3 loop is CASSIQGISNGYTF. The CDR3 bases are TGTGCCAGTAGTATACAGGGGATTTCGAATGGCTACACCTTC. The chain recombines TRBV19 with TRBJ1-2; D is possibly TRBD1 (6 bases). The CDR3 totals 14 residues. The V end was cut by 2 bases, the J end by 6 bases, with 13 bases between. CDR1 and CDR2 (germline): LNHDA, SQIVND (reference sequence).

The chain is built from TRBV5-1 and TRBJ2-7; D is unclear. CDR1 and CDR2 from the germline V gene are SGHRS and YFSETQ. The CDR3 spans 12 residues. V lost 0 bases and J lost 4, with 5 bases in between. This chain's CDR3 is CASSLDKYEQYF. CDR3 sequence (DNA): TGCGCCAGCAGCTTGGATAAATACGAGCAGTACTTC.

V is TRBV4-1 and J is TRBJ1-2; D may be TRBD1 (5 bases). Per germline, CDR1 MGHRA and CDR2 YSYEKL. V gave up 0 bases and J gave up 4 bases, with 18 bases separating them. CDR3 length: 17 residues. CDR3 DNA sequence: TGCGCCAGCAGCCAAGATCGGCCGGGGGGTCCTTTCTATGGCTACACCTTC. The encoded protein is CASSQDRPGGPFYGYTF.

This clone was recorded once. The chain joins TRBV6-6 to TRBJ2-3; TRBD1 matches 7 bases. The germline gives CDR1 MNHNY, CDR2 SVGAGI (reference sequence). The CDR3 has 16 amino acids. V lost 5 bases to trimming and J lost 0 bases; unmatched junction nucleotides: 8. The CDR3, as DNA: TGTGCCAGCAGTCTCGACAGGGAAACTAGCACAGATACGCAGTATTTT. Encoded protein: CASSLDRETSTDTQYF.

The DNA of the CDR3 is TGCAGCGTCCGGACAGGCGTGGGTGCAGATACGCAGTATTTT. The encoded protein is CSVRTGVGADTQYF. The rearrangement links TRBV29-1 to TRBJ2-3; 7 bases match TRBD1. The germline V gene has CDR1 SQVTM and CDR2 ANQGSEA. The ends lost 6 bases at V and 4 bases at J; junction bases unmatched: 10. The CDR3 extends over 14 amino acids.

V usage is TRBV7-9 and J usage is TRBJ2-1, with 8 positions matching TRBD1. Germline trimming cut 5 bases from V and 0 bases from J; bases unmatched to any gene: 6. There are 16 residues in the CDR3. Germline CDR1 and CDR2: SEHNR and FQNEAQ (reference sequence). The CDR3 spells CASSPRQGYSYNEQFF. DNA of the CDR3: TGTGCCAGCAGCCCCCGACAGGGGTACTCCTACAATGAGCAGTTCTTC.

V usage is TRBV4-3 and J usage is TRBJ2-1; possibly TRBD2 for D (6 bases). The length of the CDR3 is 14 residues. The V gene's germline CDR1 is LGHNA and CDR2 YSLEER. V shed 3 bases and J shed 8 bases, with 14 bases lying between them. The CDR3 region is CASSQGGLGDEQFF. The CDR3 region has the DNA TGCGCCAGCAGCCAGGGGGGTTTGGGGGATGAGCAGTTCTTC.

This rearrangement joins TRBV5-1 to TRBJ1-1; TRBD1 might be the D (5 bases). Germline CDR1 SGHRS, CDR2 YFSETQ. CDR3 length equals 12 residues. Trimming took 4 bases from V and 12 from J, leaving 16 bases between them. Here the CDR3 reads CASSAPGLRSFF. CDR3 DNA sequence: TGCGCCAGCAGCGCCCCGGGACTCCGATCTTTCTTT.

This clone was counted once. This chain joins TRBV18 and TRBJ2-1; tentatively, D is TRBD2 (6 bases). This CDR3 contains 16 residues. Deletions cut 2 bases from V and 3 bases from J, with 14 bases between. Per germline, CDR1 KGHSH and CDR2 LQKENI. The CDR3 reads CASSPRTGGDYNEQFF. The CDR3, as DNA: TGTGCCAGCTCACCAAGAACAGGCGGGGACTACAATGAGCAGTTCTTC.

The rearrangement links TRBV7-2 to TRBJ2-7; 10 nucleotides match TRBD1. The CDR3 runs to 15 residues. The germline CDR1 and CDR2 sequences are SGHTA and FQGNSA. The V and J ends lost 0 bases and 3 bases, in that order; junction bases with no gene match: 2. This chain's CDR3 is CASSLAGTGDYEQYF. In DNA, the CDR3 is TGTGCCAGCAGCTTAGCCGGGACAGGGGACTACGAGCAGTACTTC.

This CDR3 is CSADGEYGRGTNTEAFF. The CDR3 nucleotides read TGCAGCGCCGACGGGGAGTACGGTAGGGGGACAAACACTGAAGCTTTCTTT. The V call is TRBV29-1, the J call TRBJ1-1; D may be TRBD1 (6 bases). Germline CDR1 and CDR2: SQVTM and ANQGSEA. The V end lost 7 bases, the J end lost 2 bases, and 26 bases lay between the germline ends. The CDR3 is 17 amino acids.